The sequence of this T cell receptor (beta chain) was determined in a study of cytomegalovirus exposure and HLA in healthy donors. On the study more broadly: The early release's HLA-typed donors yielded 78 million or so unique TCRs. Whole-study findings and limits: A highly shared variant cluster was judged a likely technical artifact.

Germline CDR1 is SGHRS and CDR2 is YFSETQ. J gave up 8 bases and V 2 bases, and 5 bases lay outside the gene matches. This CDR3 has 14 amino acids. Concerning this clone itself: What it binds is unknown.

Though nominally healthy at sampling, donors likely had unrecorded immune exposures. The PCR was carried out with 60 Vbeta primers and 13 Jbeta primers. Profiling relied on immunoSEQ multiplex PCR, and the TCRdb table lists in-frame clones only, not all of them. The repertoire includes about 190,000 clones, approximately 78% of them detected once, and about 0.8% sits in the top ten. The sample was PBMCs. J is TRBJ1-2 and V is TRBV5-1; TRBD1 aligns across 11 bases. The receptor was isolated from a woman aged 18-29 years in good health and CMV-seronegative. CDR3: CASSLGQGAGGYTF. In DNA, the CDR3 is TGCGCCAGCAGCTTAGGACAGGGGGCAGGGGGCTACACCTTC.